One sample yielded the 31 T cell receptor beta chains listed below, sequenced in a study of blood T cell repertoires in COVID-19 (dated by TCRdb to the early 2020s). Library generation was performed with the immunoSEQ multiplex PCR assay. The clones in this table, taken by TCRdb from immuneACCESS, are in-frame only. Not every clone is retained; where verified, under half of the shortfall comes from an unresolved V gene, and the cause of the rest is unknown. Present in this sample are roughly 250,000 clones, approximately 88% of which were seen just once. The ten largest clones represent 0.95% to 1.5% of the sample. Input material: PBMCs or T cells enriched from blood (not recorded which). The receptors come from a middle-aged woman with acute COVID-19.

The rearrangement joins TRBV19 to TRBJ2-1; the match to TRBD2 covers 11 bases. Germline V gene data show CDR1 as LNHDA and CDR2 as SQIVND (reference sequence). This CDR3 contains 16 residues. V gave up 5 bases and J gave up 4 bases; unmatched junction bases: 7. The CDR3 is CASSPLAGGPYNEQFF. CDR3 bases: TGTGCCAGTAGTCCATTAGCGGGAGGGCCGTACAATGAGCAGTTCTTC.

The V call is TRBV4-1, the J call TRBJ2-7; perhaps TRBD2 as D (6 bases). Germline values: CDR1 MGHRA, CDR2 YSYEKL. Trimming stripped 4 bases from V and 3 bases from J, with 16 bases between. The CDR3 loop spans 15 amino acids. The CDR3: CASSLGYGSIYEQYF. The CDR3 DNA reads TGCGCCAGCAGCCTGGGGTACGGGAGCATCTACGAGCAGTACTTC.

This clone was observed a handful of times. CDR3 sequence reads: CASKGASNQPQHF. The CDR3 bases are TGTGCCAGCAAAGGGGCTAGCAATCAGCCCCAGCATTTT. This chain uses TRBV25-1 with TRBJ1-5; possible D gene TRBD1, 5 bases. Deletions cut 7 bases from V and 0 bases from J, with 7 bases between. The CDR3 sequence is 13 residues long. Germline V gives CDR1 MGHDK, CDR2 SYGVNS. Supplemented by reference TRBV25-1 and TRBJ1-5, the full variable domain reads EADIYQTPRYLVIGTGKKITLECSQTMGHDKMYWYQQDPGMELHLIHYSYGVNSTEKGDLSSESTVSRIRTEHFPLTLESARPSHTSQYLCASKGASNQPQHFGDGTRLSIL.

This clone appeared a few times. This chain joins TRBV3-1 (or the pseudogene TRBV3-2) and TRBJ2-7; 12 bases match TRBD2. The CDR3 sequence is 20 residues long. Per germline, CDR1 LGHDT and CDR2 YNNKEL (reference sequence). The trim removed 1 base at V and 2 bases at J, leaving 15 bases unmatched. The CDR3 sequence is CASSQGRRGLAGLKTYEQYV. CDR3 in DNA: TGTGCCAGCAGCCAAGGGAGGAGGGGACTAGCGGGCCTCAAGACCTACGAGCAGTACGTC.

As regards this clone: The sample holds other DNA sequences that translate to the same CDR3. This chain joins TRBV10-2 and TRBJ1-1; D not certain. Trimming shortened V by 3 bases and J by 4 bases, and 6 bases separated the two germline ends. CDR1 and CDR2 from the germline V gene are WSHSY and SAAADI. The CDR3 consists of 12 residues. The CDR3 loop is CASSDGGTEAFF. CDR3 DNA sequence: TGCGCCAGCAGTGACGGAGGCACTGAAGCTTTCTTT.

This sequence joins TRBV10-1 and TRBJ1-5; the D gene is possibly TRBD1 (5 bases). CDR3 length equals 19 residues. V lost 7 bases to trimming and J lost 0 bases, with 25 bases between them. Germline CDR1 is WNHNN and CDR2 is SYGVQD (reference sequence). The CDR3 spells CASIPPPNARQNSNQPQHF. Here the CDR3 DNA reads TGCGCCAGCATTCCTCCCCCTAACGCAAGACAGAATAGCAATCAGCCCCAGCATTTT.

V is TRBV5-4 and J is TRBJ1-4; D perhaps matches TRBD1 (5 bases). This CDR3 comprises 15 residues. The V gene's germline CDR1 is SGHNT and CDR2 YYREEE (reference sequence). Deletions cut 0 bases from V and 6 bases from J, with 12 bases between. The CDR3 coding sequence is TGTGCCAGCAGCTTGGAGATGGGAGGGGATGAAAAACTGTTTTTT. Translation gives CASSLEMGGDEKLFF.

The chain recombines TRBV6-2 or TRBV6-3 with TRBJ2-7, with 11 bases aligning to TRBD2. V shed 2 bases and J 4 bases; nucleotides not matched to a gene: 4. Germline V gene data show CDR1 as MNHEY and CDR2 as SVGEGT. The length of the CDR3 is 15 residues. The chain's CDR3 is CASSYGSSGRYEQYV. Here the CDR3 DNA reads TGTGCCAGCAGTTACGGTTCTAGCGGGAGGTACGAGCAGTACGTC.

The chain links TRBV3-1 (or the pseudogene TRBV3-2) to TRBJ1-1, with 9 bases matching TRBD1. CDR3 size: 16 residues. In germline, CDR1 is LGHDT, CDR2 YNNKEL (reference sequence). V lost 4 bases to trimming and J lost 3 bases; unmatched junction nucleotides: 9. CDR3 bases: TGTGCCAGCAGCCTAAGGGGGACAGGGTCGGACACTGAAGCTTTCTTT. Translated, it gives CASSLRGTGSDTEAFF.

V and J are TRBV10-3 and TRBJ1-1, with D possibly matching TRBD1 (5 bases). Trimming stripped 0 bases from V and 5 bases from J, with 10 bases between. This CDR3 is 14 amino acids long. Germline loops: CDR1 ENHRY, CDR2 SYGVKD. CDR3 DNA: TGTGCCATCAGTGAGTCGCAGGGTACGACTGAAGCTTTCTTT. Translating it yields CAISESQGTTEAFF.

The chain uses TRBV4-3 and TRBJ2-2; D perhaps matches TRBD2 (5 bases). The germline V gene has CDR1 LGHNA and CDR2 YSLEER. V dropped 2 bases and J dropped 1 base, with 11 bases sitting between them. The CDR3 totals 16 residues. This chain's CDR3 is CASSQNGLENTGELFF. The CDR3 DNA reads TGCGCCAGCAGCCAAAACGGACTCGAGAACACCGGGGAGCTGTTTTTT.

The chain is built from TRBV12-3 or TRBV12-4 and TRBJ2-6, with D unclear. V was pared by 4 bases and J by 7 bases, with 5 bases between. The CDR3 is made up of 12 amino acids. The chain's CDR3 is CASSSLANVLTF. The DNA for the CDR3 is TGTGCCAGCAGTTCCCTAGCCAACGTCCTGACTTTC.

V is TRBV5-1 and J is TRBJ1-2, with D possibly TRBD1 on 5 matching bases. Looked up from germline, CDR1 is SGHRS and CDR2 is YFSETQ. Between the trimmed V and J ends, which lost 4 bases and 2 bases, there was a span of 15 bases. CDR3 length: 15 amino acids. Here the CDR3 DNA reads TGCGCCAGCAGCGAGTCTGGCAGGGCCAACTATGGCTACACCTTC. It codes for CASSESGRANYGYTF.

The gene calls are TRBV5-4 and TRBJ1-5, with no clear D. The CDR3 contains 17 residues. V was clipped by 0 bases and J by 6 bases, with 19 bases between them. CDR1 and CDR2 (germline): SGHNT, YYREEE (reference sequence). CDR3 protein: CASSLGGGLGNFQPQHF. For the CDR3, the DNA is TGTGCCAGCAGCTTGGGCGGAGGGCTGGGAAATTTTCAGCCCCAGCATTTT.

The chain carries TRBV19 and TRBJ1-1, with a weak D call TRBD1 (6 bases). Trimming stripped 6 bases from V and 4 bases from J, with 18 bases between. The CDR3 length is 15 residues. Germline CDR1 LNHDA, CDR2 SQIVND (reference sequence). In DNA, the CDR3 is TGTGCCAGTAGAGAACCCCAGGGGTTATTCACTGAAGCTTTCTTT. The encoded protein is CASREPQGLFTEAFF.

The sample holds one count of this clone. In DNA, the CDR3 is TGTGCCAGTGGTGACAGGGCCCATCAGCCCCAGCATTTT. Translation gives CASGDRAHQPQHF. The chain uses TRBV19 and TRBJ1-5; TRBD1 agrees at 7 bases. The CDR3 is 13 amino acids. Germline V lookup: CDR1 LNHDA, CDR2 SQIVND (reference sequence). The V and J ends lost 8 bases and 5 bases, in that order; junction bases with no gene match: 6.

The CDR3 sequence: CASRVRQGKDGANVLTF. In DNA form, the CDR3 reads TGTGCCAGCAGAGTAAGACAGGGGAAGGATGGGGCCAACGTCCTGACTTTC. The genes are TRBV11-2 and TRBJ2-6, with TRBD1 matching 8 bases. V shed 6 bases, J shed 3 bases, and the junction held 10 bases outside the gene matches. The CDR3 is 17 residues long. CDR1 is SGHAT, CDR2 FQNNGV, per germline.

The chain links TRBV7-9 to TRBJ1-2; D remains ambiguous. The CDR3 is 14 residues long. From germline, CDR1 is SEHNR and CDR2 FQNEAQ (reference sequence). The germline V and J ends were trimmed by 0 bases and 8 bases, with 13 bases remaining between them. The CDR3 DNA follows: TGTGCCAGCAGCTTAGCGATCGGGGTTGAGGGCTACACCTTC. As protein: CASSLAIGVEGYTF.

V and J are TRBV10-3 and TRBJ1-2; the match to TRBD1 covers 8 bases. With V trimmed by 6 bases and J by 7 bases, 4 bases remained unmatched. Looked up from germline, CDR1 is ENHRY and CDR2 is SYGVKD. CDR3 size: 12 residues. As DNA, the CDR3 is TGTGCCATCAGGAAGACAGGGGCTGGCTACACCTTC. Translating gives CAIRKTGAGYTF.

The chain uses TRBV19 and TRBJ2-3; TRBD2 agrees at 11 bases. V trimming: 6 bases; J trimming: 5 bases; junction bases outside the gene matches: 7. CDR3 size: 15 residues. The V gene's germline CDR1 is LNHDA and CDR2 SQIVND (reference sequence). The CDR3 nucleotides read TGTGCCAGTAGCCACTTAGCGGGAGGGAGAGATACGCAGTATTTT. Amino acid sequence: CASSHLAGGRDTQYF.

J is TRBJ2-3 and V is TRBV4-3, with 7 nucleotides matching TRBD2. With V trimmed by 1 base and J by 7 bases, 5 bases remained unmatched. Germline-derived CDR1 and CDR2 are LGHNA and YSLEER. The CDR3 length is 14 residues. The CDR3: CASSQGREPNTQYF. CDR3 in DNA: TGCGCCAGCAGCCAAGGGCGGGAGCCCAATACGCAGTATTTT.

The V and J genes are TRBV7-9 and TRBJ2-3; 7 nucleotides agree with TRBD2. CDR3 length equals 14 residues. Losses at the gene ends were 5 bases for V and 6 bases for J; bases not matched to a gene: 8. Germline V lookup: CDR1 SEHNR, CDR2 FQNEAQ (reference sequence). CDR3: CASSLGRAADTQYF. The CDR3 nucleotides are TGTGCCAGCAGCCTTGGGAGGGCAGCGGATACGCAGTATTTT.

This clone was found a few times. The rearrangement links TRBV6-5 to TRBJ1-6, with 7 bases lining up with TRBD1. V shed 7 bases, J shed 8 bases, and the junction held 8 bases outside the gene matches. The CDR3 loop spans 14 amino acids. CDR1 and CDR2 from the germline V gene are MNHEY and SVGAGI. For the CDR3, the DNA is TGTGCCAGCAATTGGAACAGGGGCGATTCACCCCTCCACTTT. Protein: CASNWNRGDSPLHF.

J is TRBJ1-6 and V is TRBV27; D is perhaps TRBD1 (5 bases). The CDR3 spans 14 residues. Trimming pared 7 bases from V and 7 bases from J, leaving 14 bases between. The germline gives CDR1 MNHEY, CDR2 SMNVEV (reference sequence). The CDR3 region has the DNA TGTGCCAGCAAGGAGGGGACGGGCAATTCACCCCTCCACTTT. Protein: CASKEGTGNSPLHF.

The chain uses TRBV2 and TRBJ1-1; TRBD1 matches at 12 bases. Germline V gene sequence: CDR1 SNHLY, CDR2 FYNNEI. CDR3 length: 15 residues. V lost 1 base to trimming and J lost 5 bases; unmatched junction nucleotides: 2. The DNA of the CDR3 is TGTGCCAGCAGTGAAGAGGGACAGGGGGCGACTGAAGCTTTCTTT. Protein: CASSEEGQGATEAFF.

This chain connects TRBV27 to TRBJ2-7; 9 positions match TRBD2. J was trimmed by 2 bases and V by 0 bases; bases with no gene match: 2. Per germline, CDR1 MNHEY and CDR2 SMNVEV (reference sequence). The CDR3 is made up of 15 amino acids. CDR3 residues: CASSLSPSGTYEQYF. The CDR3 nucleotides read TGTGCCAGCAGTTTATCTCCTAGCGGGACCTACGAGCAGTACTTC.

The chain combines TRBV2 with TRBJ1-2; 7 positions agree with TRBD1. V shed 6 bases and J 7 bases; nucleotides not matched to a gene: 8. The CDR3 is made up of 13 amino acids. Germline lookup yields CDR1 SNHLY and CDR2 FYNNEI. CDR3 DNA: TGTGCCAGCAGGATGACAGGGCCGGGTGGCTACACCTTC. Residues: CASRMTGPGGYTF.

The chain combines TRBV7-8 with TRBJ1-2, with a possible D match to TRBD1 (5 bases). Germline CDR1 reads SGHVS; CDR2 reads FQNEAQ. This CDR3 spans 13 amino acids. V was trimmed by 6 bases and J by 7 bases, leaving 15 bases between them. The CDR3 reads CASRKRDSPGYTF. In DNA form, the CDR3 reads TGTGCCAGCAGAAAACGGGACTCCCCTGGCTACACCTTC.

This rearrangement joins TRBV5-4 to TRBJ2-2; D is perhaps TRBD1 (5 bases). Germline assignment: CDR1 SGHNT and CDR2 YYREEE (reference sequence). V was cut by 0 bases and J by 5 bases, with 11 bases left in between. CDR3 size: 15 residues. The CDR3, as DNA: TGTGCCAGCAGCTTGGTAGGGGCGCAAACCGGGGAGCTGTTTTTT. Translating gives CASSLVGAQTGELFF.

The J gene is TRBJ2-2, the V gene TRBV2; TRBD1 agrees at 9 bases. With V trimmed by 4 bases and J by 3 bases, 3 bases remained unmatched. CDR3 size: 15 residues. Germline V CDR1 and CDR2: SNHLY, FYNNEI. The CDR3 DNA sequence: TGTGCCAGCAGTGGTGACAGGGGGTACACCGGGGAGCTGTTTTTT. Translated: CASSGDRGYTGELFF.

The CDR3 spells CASTRLGISEETQYF. The CDR3 DNA is TGTGCCAGCACTAGACTAGGAATCAGTGAAGAGACCCAGTACTTC. The chain joins TRBV6-5 to TRBJ2-5; possibly TRBD2 for D (6 bases). The CDR3 has 15 amino acids. Trimming removed 7 bases at V and 3 bases at J, with 18 bases between. Germline values: CDR1 MNHEY, CDR2 SVGAGI.